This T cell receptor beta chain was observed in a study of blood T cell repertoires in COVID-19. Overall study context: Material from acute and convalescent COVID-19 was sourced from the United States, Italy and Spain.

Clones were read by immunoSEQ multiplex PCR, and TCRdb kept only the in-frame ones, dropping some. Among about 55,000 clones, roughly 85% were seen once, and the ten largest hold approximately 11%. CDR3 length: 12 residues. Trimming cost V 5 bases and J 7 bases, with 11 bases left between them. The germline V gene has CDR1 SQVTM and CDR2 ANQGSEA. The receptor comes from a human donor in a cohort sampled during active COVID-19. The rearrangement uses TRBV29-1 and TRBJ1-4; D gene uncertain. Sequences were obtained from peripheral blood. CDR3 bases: TGCAGCGTTTCGGATTGGAGTGAAAAACTGTTTTTT. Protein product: CSVSDWSEKLFF.